Reported below is one T cell receptor (beta chain). What antigen it recognizes has not been identified. It has no much larger one-base neighbor in the sample; base qualities were not kept. This sample stems from a study of control samples from healthy donors and cancer patients (dated by TCRdb to about 2020). Sequences MDHEN (CDR1) and SYDVKM (CDR2) are obtained from the germline V gene. Cut back by 5 bases and 8 bases, the V and J ends lie 22 bases apart. From the cysteine through the phenylalanine, the CDR3 covers 16 amino acids. Of all the DNA, just the CDR3 is kept, 48 bases in frame from base 1. Library generation was performed with the immunoSEQ multiplex PCR assay. TCRdb took this table from immuneACCESS and kept in-frame rearrangements with V and J called. Such tables lack part of the clones; where checked against another copy, unresolved V genes explain under half of the gap, and the rest is unexplained. Across this sample there are roughly 450,000 clones, with 75% to 95% seen only once. The ten largest clones add up to just under 6.5% of the sample.

The clonotype comes from a man between 40 and 49 years old with head and neck cancer. Material for sequencing was PBMCs. This sequence uses TRBV28 and TRBJ2-1, with the D gene too uncertain to name. The CDR3: CASSPLAAPLSDEQFF. The DNA is TGTGCCAGCAGTCCTCTCGCAGCCCCGTTAAGCGATGAGCAGTTCTTC.